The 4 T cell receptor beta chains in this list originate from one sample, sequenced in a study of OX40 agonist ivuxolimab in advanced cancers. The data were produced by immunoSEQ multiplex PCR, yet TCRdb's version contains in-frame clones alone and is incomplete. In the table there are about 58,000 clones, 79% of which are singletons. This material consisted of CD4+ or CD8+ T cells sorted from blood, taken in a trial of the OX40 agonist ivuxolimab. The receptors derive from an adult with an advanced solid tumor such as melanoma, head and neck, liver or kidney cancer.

The CDR3 sequence is CASSFLGEQYF. The CDR3 region has the DNA TGTGCCAGCAGCTTCCTAGGCGAGCAGTACTTC. This sequence joins TRBV11-3 and TRBJ2-7, with unresolved D. V lost 3 bases, J lost 6 bases, and 6 bases lay in between. Germline V gene data show CDR1 as SGHNT and CDR2 as YENEEA. The CDR3 runs 11 residues.

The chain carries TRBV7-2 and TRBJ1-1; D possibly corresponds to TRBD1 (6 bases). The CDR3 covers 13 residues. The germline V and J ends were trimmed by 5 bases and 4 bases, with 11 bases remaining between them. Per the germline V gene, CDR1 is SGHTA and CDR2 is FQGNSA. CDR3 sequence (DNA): TGTGCCAGCAGCCCACAGGGTTTCACTGAAGCTTTCTTT. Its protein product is CASSPQGFTEAFF.

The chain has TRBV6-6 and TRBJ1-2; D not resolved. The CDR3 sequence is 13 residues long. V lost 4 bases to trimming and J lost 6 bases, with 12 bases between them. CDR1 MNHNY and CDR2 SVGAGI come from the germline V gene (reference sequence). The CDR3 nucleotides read TGTGCCAGCAGTTCCCGAGACGGAGATGGCTACACCTTC. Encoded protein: CASSSRDGDGYTF.

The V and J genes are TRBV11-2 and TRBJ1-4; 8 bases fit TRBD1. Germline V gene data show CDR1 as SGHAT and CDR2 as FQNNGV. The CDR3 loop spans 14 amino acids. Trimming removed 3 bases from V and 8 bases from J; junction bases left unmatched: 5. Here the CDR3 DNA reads TGTGCCAGCAGCTTCCAGGGGGCTCGGGAAAAACTGTTTTTT. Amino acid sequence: CASSFQGAREKLFF.